This T cell receptor beta chain appears in the sequencing data of a study of cytomegalovirus exposure and HLA in healthy donors. Study summary: There were a few hundred genotyped donors. Of these, about 80% fell in the genetic ancestry cluster associated with self-reported Caucasian donors.

Germline V gene sequence: CDR1 ENHRY, CDR2 SYGVKD. V lost 6 bases and J 14 bases, leaving 18 bases between the germline ends. This CDR3 contains 12 residues. Each of the donors was a healthy bone marrow donor. Primers for the PCR totalled 60 Vbeta and 13 Jbeta. TCRdb's table, derived via immunoSEQ multiplex PCR, lists solely in-frame clones and lacks some. The sample contains more than 80,000 clones, around 85% of which appear only once. The sequenced material came from PBMCs. The V gene is TRBV10-3, the J gene TRBJ2-3, with a weak D call TRBD2 (6 bases). The clonotype comes from a man aged 55 to 69 in good health and CMV-seronegative. The CDR3 sequence: CAISRDSSSAYF. CDR3 sequence (DNA): TGTGCCATCAGCAGGGACTCCTCCTCAGCGTATTTT.